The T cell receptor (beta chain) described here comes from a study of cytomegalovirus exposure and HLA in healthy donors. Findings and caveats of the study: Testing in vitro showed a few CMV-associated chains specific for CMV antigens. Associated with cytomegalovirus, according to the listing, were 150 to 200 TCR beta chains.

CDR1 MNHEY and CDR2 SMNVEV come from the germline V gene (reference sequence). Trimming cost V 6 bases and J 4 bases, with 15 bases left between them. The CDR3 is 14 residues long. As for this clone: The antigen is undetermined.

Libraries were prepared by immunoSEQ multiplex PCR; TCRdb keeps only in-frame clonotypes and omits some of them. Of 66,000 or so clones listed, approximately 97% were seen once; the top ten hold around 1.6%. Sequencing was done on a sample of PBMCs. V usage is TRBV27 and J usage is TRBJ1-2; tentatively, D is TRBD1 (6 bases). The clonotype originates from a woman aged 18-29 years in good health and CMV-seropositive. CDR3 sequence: CASRPPTGFYGYTF. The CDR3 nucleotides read TGTGCCAGCAGACCCCCCACAGGGTTCTATGGCTACACCTTC.